This section outlines one T cell receptor (beta chain) sequence together with its context. Per germline, CDR1 SQVTM and CDR2 ANQGSEA. Trimming shortened V by 4 bases and J by 4 bases, and 7 bases separated the two germline ends. This CDR3 spans 12 amino acids. The record originates from a study of T cell changes during pregnancy in multiple sclerosis. Sequencing used immunoSEQ multiplex PCR; TCRdb keeps in-frame clones, though not all of them. This table holds about 29,000 clones, around 89% found once. This rearrangement joins TRBV29-1 to TRBJ2-2; TRBD1 might be the D (5 bases). This material consisted of CD8+ T cells from peripheral blood mononuclear cells, taken after pregnancy. The origin of this receptor is a female donor with multiple sclerosis, enrolled in a pregnancy study. The CDR3 sequence: CSVVRATGELFF. The CDR3 DNA reads TGCAGCGTTGTCAGGGCCACCGGGGAGCTGTTTTTT.